What follows is one TCR beta chain and its context. Its cognate antigen has yet to be identified. Per-nucleotide qualities are absent, and no much larger clonotype sits a single base away. This record belongs to a study of shared clonotypes between healthy human individuals (dated by TCRdb to 2018 to 2021). About the study as a whole: A couple of women and a few men aged 18 to 49 years were included in the cohort. For each donor, CD4 naive and CD4 memory were each run on three plates, CD8 naive on two plates, and CD8 memory on one plate. The study deeply sequenced blood TCR repertoires of five healthy adults to estimate repertoire size and the extent of clonotype sharing between individuals. To increase sequencing depth and limit assay-specific biases, TCR repertoire library preparation and sequencing were carried out by different laboratories using diverse techniques. Per donor, leukapheresis produced somewhere between about 0.9 and 10 billion PBMCs.

Paper-wide results and their limitations: Sampling was restricted to blood, and TCR repertoires in tissues likely differ from the TCR repertoires found in blood. Higher generation probabilities were observed for clonotypes shared by all four sorted-subset donors than for non-shared clonotypes. Based on pairwise subsampling, the degree of clonotype sharing among donors was expected to be affected by sequencing depth. The genetic and exposure-history diversity represented was limited by the small number of donors. Naive subsets generally had larger estimated clonotype richness than memory subsets. Rarefaction of sorted-subset datasets indicated incomplete sequencing despite the large sequencing depth. Across a few donors, approximately 5% of naive CD4, roughly 3.8% of naive CD8, under 2.5% of memory CD4, and about 0.4% of memory CD8 clonotypes were shared.

Donors were healthy HIV-negative adults with no recently reported acute infections or vaccinations. Only Caucasian adults living in Nashville, Tennessee, USA were represented among the donors. CD4+ T cells were enriched through magnetic negative selection, after which naive cells were positively selected on CD45RA and the remaining negative fraction served as the memory subset. Blood was collected by leukapheresis, and PBMCs were isolated by Ficoll-Histopaque density gradient centrifugation and then cryopreserved in liquid nitrogen vapor phase. Analytical flow cytometry was used to check the purity and quantity of every magnetically sorted T cell population. From each sorted fraction, genomic DNA was isolated and quantified by UV absorbance on a Nanodrop 2000c. Using the deep immunoSEQ assay, TCR CDR3 regions were amplified from genomic DNA by multiplex PCR. Extracted genomic DNA from each cell subset was spread evenly across all wells of several immunoSEQ 96-well plates, with each plate serving as a replicate. For sorted subsets, 200 to 250 ng of genomic DNA, equivalent to 25,000 to 30,000 T cell genomes, went into each replicate PCR. The purified libraries were quantified using a Qubit 3.0 fluorometer, sized with a Bioanalyzer 2100, and then quantified again using the KAPA Library Quantification kit. Every immunoSEQ 96-well plate was sequenced on a dedicated single-read 150-cycle Illumina NextSeq 550 flow cell. In the authors' own workflow: The immunoSEQ output contained only junctional sequences without quality scores, so filtering could not match that applied to full-length reads. Sequences were annotated with PyIR, a Python wrapper for IgBLAST v1.9, using IMGT germline references to assign V/J genes and CDR3. Any read was removed if the V/J assignment was weak (E-value above 1e-6), the CDR3 was missing, or the read contained stop codons, out-of-frame junctions, or ambiguous translated residues. V3J clonotypes were defined as sequences sharing an identical inferred V gene, J gene, and CDR3 amino acid sequence. Percentage overlap between repertoires was computed as shared unique clonotypes divided by the size of the smaller repertoire. RTK rarefaction, the Chao1 estimator, and Recon v2.1 estimates of unobserved clonotypes were used to assess repertoire richness. Generation probabilities were computed with OLGA for all TCRbeta clonotypes obtained by the gDNA method from several donors. In TCRdb, the immuneACCESS table is reduced to in-frame sequences with V and J assigned. These tables do not hold every clone; where another copy was compared, an unresolved V gene accounts for under half, and the others remain unexplained. V and J calls and clone size are as listed in that table; D and trimming were resolved from the DNA. The sample records fewer than 1.6 million clones, approximately 98.5% of which are singletons. The ten largest make up 0.3% to 0.45% of the sample.

V is cut by 4 bases and J by 0 bases, and the space between the germline ends is 14 bases. From a lookup of the germline V gene (reference sequence), CDR1 and CDR2 are SGHNT and YYREEE. The CDR3 spans 16 residues, from the cysteine through the phenylalanine. Only the CDR3 part of the read is kept: 48 bases, read in frame from the first base. The sample comprised naive CD4+ T cells sorted from blood. Read against the paper, the sample's cell subset or site label means: CD45RA+ positively selected. The rearranged segments are TRBV5-4 and TRBJ1-3; a weak D assignment points to TRBD1 (5 bases agree). The TCR originated in a man younger than 45 in good health. The nucleotides are TGTGCCAGCAGCCAAGGGACGGGACCCTCTGGAAACACCATATATTTT. Its amino acids are CASSQGTGPSGNTIYF.